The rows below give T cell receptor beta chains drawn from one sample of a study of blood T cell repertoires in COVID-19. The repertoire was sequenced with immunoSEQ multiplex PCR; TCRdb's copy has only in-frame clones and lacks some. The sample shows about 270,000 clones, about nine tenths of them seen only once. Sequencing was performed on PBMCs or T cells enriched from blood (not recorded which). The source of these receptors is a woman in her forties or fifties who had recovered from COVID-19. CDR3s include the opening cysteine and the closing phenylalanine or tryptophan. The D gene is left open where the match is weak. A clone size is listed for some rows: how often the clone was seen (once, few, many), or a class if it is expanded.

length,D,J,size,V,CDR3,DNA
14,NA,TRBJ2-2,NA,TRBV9,CASSVIQDTGELFF,TGTGCCAGCAGCGTGATACAGGACACCGGGGAGCTGTTTTTT
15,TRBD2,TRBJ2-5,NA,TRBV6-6,CASSYGSGREETQYF,TGTGCCAGCAGTTACGGTAGCGGGAGGGAAGAGACCCAGTACTTC
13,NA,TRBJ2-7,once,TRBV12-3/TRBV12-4,CASSLNRVYEQYF,TGTGCCAGCAGTTTAAACAGGGTCTACGAGCAGTACTTC
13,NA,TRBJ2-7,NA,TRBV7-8,CASSLDSSYEQYF,TGTGCCAGCAGCTTAGACAGCTCCTACGAGCAGTACTTC
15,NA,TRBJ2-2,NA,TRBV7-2,CASSSLAADTGELFF,TGTGCCAGCAGTTCACTAGCAGCAGATACCGGGGAGCTGTTTTTT
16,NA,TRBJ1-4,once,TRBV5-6,CASSFIPGGGNEKLFF,TGTGCCAGCAGCTTTATCCCGGGAGGTGGCAATGAAAAACTGTTTTTT
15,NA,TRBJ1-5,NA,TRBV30,CAWSHQKTGNQPQHF,TGTGCCTGGAGCCATCAGAAGACAGGCAATCAGCCCCAGCATTTT
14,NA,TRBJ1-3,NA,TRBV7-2,CASSLWGQGNTIYF,TGTGCCAGCAGCTTATGGGGACAAGGAAACACCATATATTTT
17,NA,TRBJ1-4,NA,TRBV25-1,CASSDPEGSLWGEKLFF,TGTGCCAGCAGTGACCCTGAGGGCTCACTGTGGGGTGAAAAACTGTTTTTT
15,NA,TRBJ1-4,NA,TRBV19,CASSVNREKREKLFF,TGTGCCAGTAGTGTAAACCGGGAGAAGCGGGAAAAACTGTTTTTT
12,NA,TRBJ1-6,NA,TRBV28,CASSDNNSPLHF,TGTGCCAGCAGTGACAATAATTCACCCCTCCACTTT
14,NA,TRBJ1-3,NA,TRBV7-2,CASSTGVDGNTIYF,TGTGCCAGCAGCACCGGGGTTGACGGAAACACCATATATTTT
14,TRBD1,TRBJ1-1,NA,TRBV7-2,CASSLVRGQSEAFF,TGTGCCAGCAGCTTAGTCAGGGGGCAATCTGAAGCTTTCTTT
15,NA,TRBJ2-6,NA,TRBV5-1,CASSSISAGANVLTF,TGCGCCAGCAGCTCGATATCCGCGGGGGCCAACGTCCTGACTTTC
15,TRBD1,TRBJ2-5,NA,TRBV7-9,CASSLDRTGDETQYF,TGTGCCAGCAGCTTAGATAGGACAGGGGATGAGACCCAGTACTTC
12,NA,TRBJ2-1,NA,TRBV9,CASTSFGREQFF,TGTGCCAGCACCTCTTTTGGGAGAGAGCAGTTCTTC
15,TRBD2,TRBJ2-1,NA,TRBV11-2,CASSYLAGAANEQFF,TGTGCCAGCAGCTACCTAGCGGGGGCTGCCAATGAGCAGTTCTTC
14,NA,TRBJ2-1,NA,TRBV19,CASSARLGLHEQFF,TGTGCCAGTAGTGCTCGACTAGGTTTACATGAGCAGTTCTTC
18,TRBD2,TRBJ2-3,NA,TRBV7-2,CASSQRLAGVAAGDTQYF,TGTGCCAGCAGCCAAAGACTAGCGGGAGTGGCGGCCGGAGATACGCAGTATTTT
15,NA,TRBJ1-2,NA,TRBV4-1,CASSRNLRVNYGYTF,TGCGCCAGCAGCCGGAACCTCCGGGTCAATTACGGCTACACCTTC
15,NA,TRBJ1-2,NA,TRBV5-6,CASSPERRANYGYTF,TGTGCCAGCAGCCCCGAACGGAGAGCTAACTATGGCTACACCTTC
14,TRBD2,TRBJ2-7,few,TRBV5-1,CASRSGRHSYEQYF,TGCGCCAGCCGCTCCGGGAGGCACTCCTACGAGCAGTACTTC
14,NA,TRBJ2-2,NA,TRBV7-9,CASSPQETPGELFF,TGTGCCAGCAGCCCACAGGAAACCCCCGGGGAGCTGTTTTTT
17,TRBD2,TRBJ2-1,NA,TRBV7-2,CASSLAPLTSGSDEQFF,TGTGCCAGCAGCTTAGCCCCATTGACTAGCGGGAGTGATGAGCAGTTCTTC
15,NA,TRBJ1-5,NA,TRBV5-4,CASSLSGRGNQPQHF,TGTGCCAGCAGCTTATCAGGCAGGGGCAATCAGCCCCAGCATTTT
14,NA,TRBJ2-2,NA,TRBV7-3,CASSFTRDTGELFF,TGTGCCAGCAGCTTCACCAGGGACACCGGGGAGCTGTTTTTT
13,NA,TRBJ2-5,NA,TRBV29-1,CSVSRGQQETQYF,TGCAGCGTTAGTAGAGGACAGCAAGAGACCCAGTACTTC
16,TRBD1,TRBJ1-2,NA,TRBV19,CASSINRDRLNYGYTF,TGTGCCAGTAGTATAAACCGGGACAGACTGAACTATGGCTACACCTTC
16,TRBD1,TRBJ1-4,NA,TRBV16,CASSVNSGGANEKLFF,TGTGCCAGCAGCGTAAATTCAGGGGGCGCTAATGAAAAACTGTTTTTT
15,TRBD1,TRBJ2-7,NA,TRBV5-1,CASSEGQGSPYEQYF,TGCGCCAGCAGCGAGGGACAGGGTTCGCCCTACGAGCAGTACTTC
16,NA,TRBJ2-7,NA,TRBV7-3,CASSHSVSGSSYEQYF,TGTGCCAGCAGCCACTCCGTGAGTGGGAGCTCCTACGAGCAGTACTTC
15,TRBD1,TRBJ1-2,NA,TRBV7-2,CASSLVGGSRYGYTF,TGTGCCAGCAGCTTAGTAGGGGGCAGTCGTTATGGCTACACCTTC
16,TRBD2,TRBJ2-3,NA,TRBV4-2,CASSQDLSGRKWAQYF,TGTGCCAGCAGCCAAGATCTTAGCGGGAGGAAGTGGGCGCAGTATTTT
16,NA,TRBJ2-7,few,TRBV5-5,CASSLGRGSNSYEQYF,TGTGCCAGCAGCTTGGGGAGGGGCAGCAACTCCTACGAGCAGTACTTC
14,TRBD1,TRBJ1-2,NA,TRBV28,CASSLLVGGGGYTF,TGTGCCAGCAGTTTATTGGTAGGGGGCGGTGGCTACACCTTC
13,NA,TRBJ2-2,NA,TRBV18,CASSPYNTGELFF,TGTGCCAGCTCACCATATAACACCGGGGAGCTGTTTTTT
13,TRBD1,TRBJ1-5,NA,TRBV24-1,CATSGTGNQPQHF,TGTGCCACCAGTGGGACAGGGAATCAGCCCCAGCATTTT
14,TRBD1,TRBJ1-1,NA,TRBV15,CATRMGQPYTEAFF,TGTGCCACCCGGATGGGACAGCCTTACACTGAAGCTTTCTTT
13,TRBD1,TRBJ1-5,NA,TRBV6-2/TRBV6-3,CASSSQGSQPQHF,TGTGCCAGCAGTTCACAGGGGTCCCAGCCCCAGCATTTT
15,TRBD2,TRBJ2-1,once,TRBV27,CASSFSSGSWNEQFF,TGTGCCAGCAGTTTTTCTAGCGGGAGCTGGAATGAGCAGTTCTTC
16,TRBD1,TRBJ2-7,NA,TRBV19,CASSWGTGRRTYEQYF,TGTGCCAGTAGTTGGGGGACAGGGCGTCGTACTTACGAGCAGTACTTC
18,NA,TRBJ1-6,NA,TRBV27,CASRPNDAGVTYNSPLHF,TGTGCCAGCAGACCAAACGACGCCGGGGTTACCTATAATTCACCCCTCCACTTT
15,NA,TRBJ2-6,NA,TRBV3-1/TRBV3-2,CASSQGATGANVLTF,TGTGCCAGCAGCCAGGGAGCTACTGGGGCCAACGTCCTGACTTTC
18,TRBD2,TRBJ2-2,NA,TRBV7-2,CASSLVLGTRGETGELFF,TGTGCCAGCAGCTTAGTATTGGGGACTAGGGGCGAGACCGGGGAGCTGTTTTTT
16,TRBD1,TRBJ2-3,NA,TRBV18,CASSPVGQGSADTQYF,TGTGCCAGCTCACCGGTAGGACAGGGGTCTGCAGATACGCAGTATTTT
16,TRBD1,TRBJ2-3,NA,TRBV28,CASLAGTGVLEDTQYF,TGTGCCAGCTTAGCCGGGACAGGGGTTTTGGAAGATACGCAGTATTTT
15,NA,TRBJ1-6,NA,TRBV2,CASSDRDSYNSPLHF,TGTGCCAGCAGTGACCGAGACTCCTATAATTCACCCCTCCACTTT